This T cell receptor beta chain was captured in a study of cytomegalovirus exposure and HLA in healthy donors. General study points: Previous analysis showed most TCR beta V segments were productive about 87% or about 30% of the time. CMV serostatus was the only immune exposure information that was available. Specificity of three CMV-associated chains for CMV antigens was verified in vitro.

Comments on this clone: Its antigen is undetermined.

The germline V gene has CDR1 MNHEY and CDR2 SMNVEV (reference sequence). The V end was cut by 6 bases, the J end by 0 bases, with 12 bases between. This CDR3 is 15 amino acids long. The PCR contained 60 Vbeta and 13 Jbeta primers. Authors' data handling: Later, an analysis found around 77 million unique TCR beta chains, and 10 million to 11 million of these were shared. The method was immunoSEQ multiplex PCR; TCRdb's version includes in-frame clones alone and lacks a portion of them. V and J calls and clone size are copied from that table; D and trimming were computed from the DNA. The sample has over 130,000 clones, 82% seen once.

Input material: PBMCs. This rearrangement joins TRBV27 to TRBJ2-1, with D perhaps matching TRBD2 (5 bases). This TCR derives from a male donor in good health and CMV-seronegative. DNA of the CDR3: TGTGCCAGCAGCCTAAGCGGAAACTCCTACAATGAGCAGTTCTTC. Protein sequence: CASSLSGNSYNEQFF.